This T cell receptor (beta chain) originates from a study of spatial heterogeneity in lung cancer. By share of the sample, this clonotype is medium-sized. TCRdb independently ran MiXCR on the 5' RACE reads; one entry per CDR3 protein. The sample carries 35,000 to 55,000 distinct CDR3 sequences, approximately 15% recorded once. The V gene lost 3 bases and the J gene lost 7 bases, with 12 bases spanning the gap. The CDR3 is 13 amino acids. Germline CDR1 DFQATT, CDR2 SNEGSKA (reference sequence). Indicated time point: sample taken at primary tumor resection. Material for sequencing was whole RNA from tumor, nontumor lung or frozen PBMC, left unsorted.

V usage is TRBV20-1 and J usage is TRBJ2-2; a weak D match, TRBD1 (5 bases). The receptor was derived from a male donor with early-stage non-small cell lung cancer. The source was PBMCs, collected at surgery. The DNA for the CDR3 is TGCAGTGCTAGCCTCCAGCAGGGCGGGGAGCTGTTTTTT. This sequence encodes CSASLQQGGELFF.